The entry below describes one T cell receptor (beta chain). Its antigen is undetermined. One end of the junction fails to match germline, which may point to a read error. The germline V gene has CDR1 MGHRA and CDR2 YSYEKL. CDR3 size: 16 residues. The data stem from a study of post-analysis software for immune sequencing data. General study points: Controls had significantly higher normalized Chao1 diversity than multiple sclerosis patients. Samples prepared in the same batch strongly co-clustered by F measure. TRBV5-6, TRBV5-1 and TRBV20-1 were among roughly five TRBV segments more frequent in patients than controls.

Unique molecular identifiers were built into the TCR beta cDNA libraries. T cells, about 0.9 to 11 million of them, yielded a few hundred thousand cDNA molecules. TCRdb ran MiXCR on the PCR reads and lists one entry per CDR3 protein. The sample lists over 150,000 distinct CDR3 sequences, about 36% occurring once. The material sequenced was blood, taken after autologous hematopoietic stem cell transplantation. The TCR originated in a girl under 18 with multiple sclerosis. The chain employs TRBV4-1 and TRBJ2-4; D might be TRBD1 (6 bases). The J call may be in error: the DNA end matches TRBJ2-7 better. CDR3 DNA: TGCACCAGCAGCCACCTTACAGGGTTAGAGTCCTACGAGCAGTACTTC. This gives the protein CTSSHLTGLESYEQYF.